This passage covers 14 T cell receptor beta chains from one sample sequenced in a study of radiation and T cells in renal cell carcinoma. Clones were sequenced by immunoSEQ multiplex PCR, and TCRdb holds only the in-frame ones, with some missing. The data hold approximately 140,000 clones, with about nine tenths observed a single time. This sample's time point: baseline pretreatment blood. Regarding treatment: 15 Gy SBRT to primary tumor, nephrectomy 4 weeks later. The sequencing here drew on blood, taken from a patient whose treatment included radiotherapy and nephrectomy. Receptors originate from a woman between 70 and 85 years old with renal cell carcinoma.

V gene TRBV5-1 combines with J gene TRBJ2-1, with TRBD2 matching over 16 bases. Germline CDR1 is SGHRS and CDR2 is YFSETQ. J gave up 7 bases and V 3 bases, and 10 bases lay outside the gene matches. The CDR3 totals 18 residues. CDR3 sequence reads: CASSSGLAGGPVGNEQFF. CDR3 sequence (DNA): TGCGCCAGCAGCTCGGGACTAGCGGGGGGGCCCGTTGGGAATGAGCAGTTCTTC.

V gene TRBV2 combines with J gene TRBJ2-1; 14 bases line up with TRBD2. The germline gives CDR1 SNHLY, CDR2 FYNNEI. CDR3 length equals 17 residues. With 6 bases clipped from V and 3 bases from J, the junction kept 7 bases outside the gene matches. The CDR3 region is CASRLHGTSGGYNEQFF. The CDR3 bases are TGTGCCAGCAGGTTGCACGGGACTAGCGGGGGCTACAATGAGCAGTTCTTC.

This sequence joins TRBV4-1 and TRBJ2-7; D is undetermined. There are 13 residues in the CDR3. The V end was cut by 1 base, the J end by 6 bases, with 10 bases between. Germline-derived CDR1 and CDR2 are MGHRA and YSYEKL. The CDR3 DNA follows: TGCGCCAGCAGCCAAGTTCGGCCGACCGAGCAGTACTTC. Translated, it gives CASSQVRPTEQYF.

The chain couples TRBV19 to TRBJ1-4, with a possible D match to TRBD1 (6 bases). The CDR3 extends over 13 amino acids. V gave up 3 bases and J gave up 7 bases, with 9 bases separating them. Germline CDR1 LNHDA, CDR2 SQIVND (reference sequence). The CDR3 coding sequence is TGTGCCAGTAGTATCCAGGGGATTGAAAAACTGTTTTTT. It is translated as CASSIQGIEKLFF.

The chain combines TRBV9 with TRBJ1-1; D not certain. The CDR3 spans 13 residues. Trimming stripped 0 bases from V and 7 bases from J, with 10 bases between. From germline, CDR1 is SGDLS and CDR2 YYNGEE. CDR3 region: CASSVDLRDEAFF. The CDR3 nucleotides are TGTGCCAGCAGCGTAGATTTGAGGGATGAAGCTTTCTTT. The whole variable domain, filled in from reference TRBV9 and TRBJ1-1, reads DSGVTQTPKHLITATGQRVTLRCSPRSGDLSVYWYQQSLDQGLQFLIQYYNGEERAKGNILERFSAQQFPDLHSELNLSSLELGDSALYFCASSVDLRDEAFFGQGTRLTVV.

The chain is built from TRBV5-6 and TRBJ2-7; D uncertain. The CDR3 spans 13 residues. CDR1 SGHDT and CDR2 YYEEEE come from the germline V gene. V was trimmed by 9 bases and J by 5 bases, leaving 18 bases between them. CDR3 residues: CATGFDGFHEQYF. The CDR3 bases are TGTGCCACCGGCTTTGACGGCTTCCACGAGCAGTACTTC.

The genes are TRBV6-1 and TRBJ1-3; D is undetermined. In germline, CDR1 is MNHNS, CDR2 SASEGT. The CDR3 consists of 12 residues. V was pared by 5 bases and J by 2 bases, with 4 bases between. CDR3: CASSLTGNTIYF. The CDR3 DNA sequence: TGTGCCAGCAGTCTCACTGGAAACACCATATATTTT.

This chain uses TRBV29-1 with TRBJ2-7, with a weak D call TRBD2 (5 bases). Germline V lookup: CDR1 SQVTM, CDR2 ANQGSEA. The CDR3 loop spans 13 amino acids. V was cut by 6 bases and J by 2 bases, with 14 bases left in between. This chain's CDR3 is CSVKTGNAYEQYF. DNA for the CDR3: TGCAGCGTAAAAACCGGGAACGCCTACGAGCAGTACTTC.

The rearrangement joins TRBV5-4 to TRBJ1-5; 7 positions match TRBD1. Trimming cost V 4 bases and J 0 bases; bases outside gene matches: 7. Germline CDR1 and CDR2: SGHNT and YYREEE (reference sequence). CDR3 size: 16 residues. Here the CDR3 reads CASSTDRALSNQPQHF. The CDR3 DNA is TGTGCCAGCAGCACCGACAGGGCGCTTAGCAATCAGCCCCAGCATTTT.

The chain is built from TRBV14 and TRBJ1-2; D might be TRBD1 (6 bases). CDR3 length: 14 residues. V shed 4 bases and J shed 8 bases, with 17 bases lying between them. Germline assignment: CDR1 SGHDN and CDR2 FVKESK. The CDR3 DNA sequence: TGTGCCAGCAGCCCGCACACGGGGGCGACCGGCTACACCTTC. Amino acid sequence: CASSPHTGATGYTF.

This chain links TRBV7-2 with TRBJ1-6; 12 bases fit TRBD1. Germline V CDR1 and CDR2: SGHTA, FQGNSA. V shed 6 bases, J shed 10 bases, and the junction held 7 bases outside the gene matches. The CDR3 is made up of 15 amino acids. The CDR3 loop is CASSFGDRGQSPLHF. The CDR3 DNA follows: TGTGCCAGCAGTTTCGGGGACAGGGGGCAATCACCCCTCCACTTT.

This clone was picked up a small number of times. The V and J genes are TRBV9 and TRBJ1-4; perhaps TRBD1 as D (6 bases). Germline values: CDR1 SGDLS, CDR2 YYNGEE. The CDR3 loop spans 15 amino acids. V lost 0 bases to trimming and J lost 7 bases, with 13 bases between them. DNA of the CDR3: TGTGCCAGCAGCGTAGCGGCAGGGGCGGGTGAAAAACTGTTTTTT. Its protein product is CASSVAAGAGEKLFF.

The chain joins TRBV11-3 to TRBJ1-4; 8 bases line up with TRBD1. CDR1 SGHNT and CDR2 YENEEA come from the germline V gene. The V and J ends lost 4 bases and 5 bases, in that order; junction bases with no gene match: 6. There are 15 residues in the CDR3. The CDR3: CASSSPDRVNEKLFF. CDR3 nucleotide sequence: TGTGCCAGCAGCTCCCCGGACAGGGTAAATGAAAAACTGTTTTTT.

The rearrangement joins TRBV11-3 to TRBJ1-6; D is uncertain. Trimming stripped 1 base from V and 13 bases from J, with 14 bases between. The CDR3 loop spans 14 amino acids. CDR1 is SGHNT and CDR2 is YENEEA in the germline V gene. For the CDR3, the DNA is TGTGCCAGCAGCTTAGTCGGCGACCCCCAGCCCCTCCACTTT. This sequence encodes CASSLVGDPQPLHF.